This T cell receptor (beta chain) was recovered during a study of shared T cell receptors in the human thymus. The method was immunoSEQ multiplex PCR; TCRdb's version includes in-frame clones alone and lacks a portion of them. The table has hundreds of thousands of clones, 80% to 90% seen once; the top ten hold 0.0094%. The sample also formed part of further work on human thymus T cells. Per that study: Within thymic and blood repertoires, V and J gene usage appeared to be biased.

The receptor comes from a boy under two years old with a congenital heart defect. Sequencing used thymocytes.

CDR3 loop: CASSPGVLSKNIQYF. CDR3 sequence (DNA): TGTGCCAGCAGCCCCGGGGTCTTAAGCAAAAACATTCAGTACTTC. The chain uses TRBV27 and TRBJ2-4; D perhaps matches TRBD2 (5 bases). This CDR3 is 15 amino acids long. V lost 6 bases and J lost 3, with 15 bases in between. CDR1 and CDR2 (germline): MNHEY, SMNVEV (reference sequence).